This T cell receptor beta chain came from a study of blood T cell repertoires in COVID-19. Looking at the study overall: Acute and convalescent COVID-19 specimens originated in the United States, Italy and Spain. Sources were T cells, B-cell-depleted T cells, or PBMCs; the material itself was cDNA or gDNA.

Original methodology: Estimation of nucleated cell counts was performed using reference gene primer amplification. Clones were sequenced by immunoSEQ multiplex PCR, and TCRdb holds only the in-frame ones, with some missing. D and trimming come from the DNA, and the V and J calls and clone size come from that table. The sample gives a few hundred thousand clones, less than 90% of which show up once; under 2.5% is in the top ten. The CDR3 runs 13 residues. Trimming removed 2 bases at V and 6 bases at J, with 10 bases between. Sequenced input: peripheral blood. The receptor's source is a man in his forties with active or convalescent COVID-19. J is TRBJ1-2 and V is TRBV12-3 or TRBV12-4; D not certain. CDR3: CASSLLSGNGYTF. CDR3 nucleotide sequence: TGTGCCAGCAGTTTATTGTCGGGTAATGGCTACACCTTC.